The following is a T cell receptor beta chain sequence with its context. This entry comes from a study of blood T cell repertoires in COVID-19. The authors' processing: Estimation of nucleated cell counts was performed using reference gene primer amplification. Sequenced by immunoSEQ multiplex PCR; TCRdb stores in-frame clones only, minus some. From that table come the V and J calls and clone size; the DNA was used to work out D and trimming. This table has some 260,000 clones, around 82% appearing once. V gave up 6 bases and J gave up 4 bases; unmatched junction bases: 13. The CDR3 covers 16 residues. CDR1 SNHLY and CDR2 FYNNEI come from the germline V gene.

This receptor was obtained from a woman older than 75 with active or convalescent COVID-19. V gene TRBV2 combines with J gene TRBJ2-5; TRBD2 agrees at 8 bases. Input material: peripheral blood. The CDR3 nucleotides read TGTGCCAGCAGACGGCGAGCGGGAGTGGGAGGAGAGACCCAGTACTTC. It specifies CASRRRAGVGGETQYF.